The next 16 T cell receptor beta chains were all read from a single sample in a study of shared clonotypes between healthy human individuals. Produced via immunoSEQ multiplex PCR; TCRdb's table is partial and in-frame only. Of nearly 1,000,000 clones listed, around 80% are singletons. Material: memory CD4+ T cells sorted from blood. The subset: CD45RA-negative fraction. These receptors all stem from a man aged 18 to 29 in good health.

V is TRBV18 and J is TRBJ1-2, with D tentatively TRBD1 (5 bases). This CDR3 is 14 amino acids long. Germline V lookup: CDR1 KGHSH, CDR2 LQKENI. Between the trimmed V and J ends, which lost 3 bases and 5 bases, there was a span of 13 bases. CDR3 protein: CASSPPGTEYGYTF. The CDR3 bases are TGTGCCAGCTCACCTCCCGGGACCGAGTATGGCTACACCTTC.

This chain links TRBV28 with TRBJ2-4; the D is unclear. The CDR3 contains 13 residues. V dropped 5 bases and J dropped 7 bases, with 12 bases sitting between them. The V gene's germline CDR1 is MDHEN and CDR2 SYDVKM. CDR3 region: CASSQHATNIQYF. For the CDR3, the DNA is TGTGCCAGCAGTCAACACGCAACGAACATTCAGTACTTC.

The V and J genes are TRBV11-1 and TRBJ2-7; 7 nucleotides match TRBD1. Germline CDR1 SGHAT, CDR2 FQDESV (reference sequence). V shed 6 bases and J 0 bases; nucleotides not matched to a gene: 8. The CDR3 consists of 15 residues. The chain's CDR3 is CASSPGQAASYEQYF. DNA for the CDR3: TGTGCCAGCAGTCCTGGACAGGCCGCCTCCTACGAGCAGTACTTC. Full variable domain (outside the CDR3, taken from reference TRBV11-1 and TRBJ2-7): EAEVAQSPRYKITEKSQAVAFWCDPISGHATLYWYRQILGQGPELLVQFQDESVVDDSQLPKDRFSAERLKGVDSTLKIQPAELGDSAMYLCASSPGQAASYEQYFGPGTRLTVT.

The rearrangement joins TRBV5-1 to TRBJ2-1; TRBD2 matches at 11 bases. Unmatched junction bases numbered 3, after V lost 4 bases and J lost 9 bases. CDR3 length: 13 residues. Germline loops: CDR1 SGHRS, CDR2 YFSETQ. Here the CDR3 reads CASSPLAGGEQFF. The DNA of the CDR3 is TGCGCCAGCAGCCCCCTAGCGGGGGGTGAGCAGTTCTTC.

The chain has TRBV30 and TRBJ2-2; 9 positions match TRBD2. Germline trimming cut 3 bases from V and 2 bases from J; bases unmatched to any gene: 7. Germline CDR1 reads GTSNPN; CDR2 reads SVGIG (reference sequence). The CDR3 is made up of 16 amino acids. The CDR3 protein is CAWRAHSGGNTGELFF. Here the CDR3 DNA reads TGTGCCTGGAGGGCTCATAGCGGGGGTAACACCGGGGAGCTGTTTTTT. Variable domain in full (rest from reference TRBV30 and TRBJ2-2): SQTIHQWPATLVQPVGSPLSLECTVEGTSNPNLYWYRQAAGRGLQLLFYSVGIGQISSEVPQNLSASRPQDRQFILSSKKLLLSDSGFYLCAWRAHSGGNTGELFFGEGSRLTVL.

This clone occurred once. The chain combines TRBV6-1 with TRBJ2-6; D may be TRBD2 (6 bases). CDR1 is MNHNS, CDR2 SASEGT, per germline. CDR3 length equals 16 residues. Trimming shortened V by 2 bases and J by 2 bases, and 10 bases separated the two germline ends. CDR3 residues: CASSERSGAGANVLTF. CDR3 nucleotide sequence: TGTGCCAGCAGTGAAAGATCGGGGGCTGGGGCCAACGTCCTGACTTTC.

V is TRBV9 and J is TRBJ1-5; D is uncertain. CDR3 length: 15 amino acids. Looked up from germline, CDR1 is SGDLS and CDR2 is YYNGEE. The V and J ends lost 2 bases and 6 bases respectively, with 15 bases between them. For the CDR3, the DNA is TGTGCCAGCAGCGTCAATGTGGGTTTGGGTCAGCCCCAGCATTTT. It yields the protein CASSVNVGLGQPQHF.

CDR3 amino acids: CASSEVWRENEQYF. DNA of the CDR3: TGTGCCAGCAGTGAGGTATGGCGGGAAAACGAGCAGTACTTC. This chain links TRBV6-1 with TRBJ2-7; D might be TRBD2 (6 bases). The CDR3 is 14 residues long. The V gene lost 3 bases and the J gene lost 5 bases, with 14 bases spanning the gap. Looked up from germline, CDR1 is MNHNS and CDR2 is SASEGT.

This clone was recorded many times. Written as DNA, the CDR3 is TGTGCCAGCAGCCAAGATTTAATCCTGCCCCTAGCGGGAGCTGAGCAGTACTTC. Translated, it gives CASSQDLILPLAGAEQYF. The V call is TRBV4-2, the J call TRBJ2-7; 10 bases map to TRBD2. From germline, CDR1 is LGHNA and CDR2 YNFKEQ. Losses at the gene ends were 0 bases for V and 7 bases for J; bases not matched to a gene: 15. The CDR3 is made up of 18 amino acids.

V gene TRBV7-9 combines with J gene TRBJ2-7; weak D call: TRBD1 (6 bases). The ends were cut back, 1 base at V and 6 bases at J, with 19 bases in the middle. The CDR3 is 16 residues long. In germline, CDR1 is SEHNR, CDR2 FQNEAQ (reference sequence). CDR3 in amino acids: CASSLDTGQRSSEQYF. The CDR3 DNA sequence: TGTGCCAGCAGCTTAGATACGGGACAAAGAAGTTCCGAGCAGTACTTC. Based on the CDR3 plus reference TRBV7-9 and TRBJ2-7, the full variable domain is DTGVSQNPRHKITKRGQNVTFRCDPISEHNRLYWYRQTLGQGPEFLTYFQNEAQLEKSRLLSDRFSAERPKGSFSTLEIQRTEQGDSAMYLCASSLDTGQRSSEQYFGPGTRLTVT.

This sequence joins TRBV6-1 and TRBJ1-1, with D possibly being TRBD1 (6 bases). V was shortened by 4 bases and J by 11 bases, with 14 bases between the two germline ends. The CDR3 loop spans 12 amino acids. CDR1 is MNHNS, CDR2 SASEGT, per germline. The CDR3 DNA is TGTGCCAGCAGTGCCAACAGGGTGGTGGCTTTCTTT. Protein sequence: CASSANRVVAFF.

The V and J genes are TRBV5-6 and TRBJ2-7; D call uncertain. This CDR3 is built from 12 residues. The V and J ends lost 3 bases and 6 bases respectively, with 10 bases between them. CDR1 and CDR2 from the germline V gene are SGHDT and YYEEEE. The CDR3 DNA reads TGTGCCAGCAGCTCATCCGGCCCCGAGCAGTACTTC. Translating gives CASSSSGPEQYF.

The CDR3 is CASSIMGKNTDTQYF. In nucleotides, the CDR3 is TGTGCCAGTAGTATAATGGGGAAAAACACAGATACGCAGTATTTT. The rearrangement joins TRBV19 to TRBJ2-3; unclear D gene. Trimming removed 2 bases from V and 2 bases from J, with 11 bases in between. Germline V gene data show CDR1 as LNHDA and CDR2 as SQIVND (reference sequence). The CDR3 is 15 amino acids.

The chain's CDR3 is CSVPLLGSAYNEQFF. In DNA, the CDR3 is TGCAGCGTTCCTTTACTAGGCTCTGCCTACAATGAGCAGTTCTTC. The chain joins TRBV29-1 to TRBJ2-1; weak D call: TRBD2 (5 bases). CDR3 length: 15 amino acids. CDR1 and CDR2 from the germline V gene are SQVTM and ANQGSEA. V lost 5 bases to trimming and J lost 2 bases, with 16 bases between them.

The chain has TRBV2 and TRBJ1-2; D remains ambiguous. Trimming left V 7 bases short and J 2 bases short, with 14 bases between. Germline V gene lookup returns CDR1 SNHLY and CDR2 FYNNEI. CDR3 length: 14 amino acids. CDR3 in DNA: TGTGCCAGCACAGTGCCCCCGGGGAACTATGGCTACACCTTC. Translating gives CASTVPPGNYGYTF.

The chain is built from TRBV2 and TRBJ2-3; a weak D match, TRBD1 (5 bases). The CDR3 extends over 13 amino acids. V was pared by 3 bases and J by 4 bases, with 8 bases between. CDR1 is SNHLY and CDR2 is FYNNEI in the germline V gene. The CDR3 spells CASSEGPADTQYF. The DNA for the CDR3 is TGTGCCAGCAGTGAGGGGCCGGCAGATACGCAGTATTTT.